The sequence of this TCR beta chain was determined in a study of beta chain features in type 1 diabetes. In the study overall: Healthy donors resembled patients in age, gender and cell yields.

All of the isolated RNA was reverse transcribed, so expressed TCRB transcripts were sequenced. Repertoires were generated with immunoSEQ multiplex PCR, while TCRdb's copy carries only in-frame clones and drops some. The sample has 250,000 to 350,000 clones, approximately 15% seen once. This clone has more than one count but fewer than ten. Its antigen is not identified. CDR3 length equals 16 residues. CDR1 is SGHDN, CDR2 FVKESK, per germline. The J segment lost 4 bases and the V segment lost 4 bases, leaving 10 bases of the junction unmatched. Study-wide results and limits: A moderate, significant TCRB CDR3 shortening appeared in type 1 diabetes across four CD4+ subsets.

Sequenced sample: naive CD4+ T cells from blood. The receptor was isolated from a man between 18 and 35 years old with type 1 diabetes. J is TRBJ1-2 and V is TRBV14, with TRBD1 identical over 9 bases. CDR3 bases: TGTGCCAGCAGCCCTGGCTCCGGGACAGGGCGCTATGGCTACACCTTC. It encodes CASSPGSGTGRYGYTF. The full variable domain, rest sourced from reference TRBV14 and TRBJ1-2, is EAGVTQFPSHSVIEKGQTVTLRCDPISGHDNLYWYRRVMGKEIKFLLHFVKESKQDESGMPNNRFLAERTGGTYSTLKVQPAELEDSGVYFCASSPGSGTGRYGYTFGSGTRLTVV.